One sample yielded the 30 T cell receptor beta chains listed below, sequenced in a study of read filtering for tumor transcriptome and immune sequencing. From around 0.4 ug of RNA, a library with molecular barcoded alpha/delta and beta/gamma adaptors was made. One entry per CDR3 protein, called by TCRdb with MiXCR from the reads. The sample records fewer than 50,000 distinct CDR3 sequences, over 10% being singletons. Specimen: a population of CD138-negative cells sorted from bone marrow. The receptors were sampled from a donor at least 40 years old with multiple myeloma.

The chain uses TRBV6-5 and TRBJ2-7; D may correspond to TRBD1 or TRBD2 (6 bases each). The germline V and J ends were trimmed by 7 bases and 7 bases, with 20 bases remaining between them. There are 14 residues in the CDR3. CDR1 MNHEY and CDR2 SVGAGI come from the germline V gene. CDR3 region: CASTRWRGTGEQYF. In DNA form, the CDR3 reads TGTGCCAGCACCCGATGGAGGGGGACGGGAGAGCAGTACTTC.

This clonotype has a handful of counts. J is TRBJ1-5 and V is TRBV21-1; whether TRBD1, the table's D call, matches the DNA was not checked. TRBV21-1 is marked as a pseudogene. This CDR3 has 15 amino acids. CDR3 sequence reads: CASSKNPPQGQPQHF. As DNA, the CDR3 is TGTGCCAGCAGCAAAAATCCGCCCCAGGGTCAGCCCCAGCATTTT.

Ten or more counts support this clonotype. The chain couples TRBV20-1 to TRBJ2-1; 8 positions agree with TRBD2. V lost 3 bases and J lost 8; bases outside the gene matches: 3. Germline CDR1 reads DFQATT; CDR2 reads SNEGSKA (reference sequence). This CDR3 has 12 amino acids. DNA of the CDR3: TGCAGTGCTAGCGGGAGGGCCGATGAGCAGTTCTTC. Translated: CSASGRADEQFF.

This clonotype was seen at least ten times. The V call is TRBV18, the J call TRBJ1-1; D unclear. The CDR3 length is 13 residues. V was clipped by 2 bases and J by 5 bases, with 9 bases between them. CDR1 is KGHSH and CDR2 is LQKENI in the germline V gene. Here the CDR3 DNA reads TGTGCCAGCTCACCAGAGGTGGTTACTGAAGCTTTCTTT. Protein sequence: CASSPEVVTEAFF.

This clonotype was counted many times. The gene calls are TRBV5-5 and TRBJ2-5; the D gene could be TRBD1 or TRBD2 (5 bases each). The germline V gene has CDR1 SGHKS and CDR2 YYEKEE (reference sequence). Trimming pared 4 bases from V and 6 bases from J, leaving 19 bases between. This CDR3 has 15 amino acids. DNA for the CDR3: TGTGCCAGCAGCACTCCTCCGGGGCCCGCCAAGACCCAGTACTTC. Translation: CASSTPPGPAKTQYF.

This clonotype was counted between two and nine times. The rearrangement joins TRBV28 to TRBJ2-5; 8 bases match TRBD2. CDR1 MDHEN and CDR2 SYDVKM come from the germline V gene. J was trimmed by 4 bases and V by 7 bases; bases with no gene match: 14. This CDR3 region has 16 residues. CDR3 sequence (DNA): TGTGCCAGCACCCTATCACGTCGGGGGGGAGTAGAGACCCAGTACTTC. Its translation: CASTLSRRGGVETQYF.

This clonotype was picked up many times. The J gene is TRBJ2-5, the V gene TRBV20-1; no firm D call. Germline CDR1 is DFQATT and CDR2 is SNEGSKA (reference sequence). There are 14 residues in the CDR3. The ends were cut back, 0 bases at V and 5 bases at J, with 13 bases in the middle. CDR3 in DNA: TGCAGTGCTAGAGATGTTCGGCTAGGCGAGACCCAGTACTTC. Amino acid sequence: CSARDVRLGETQYF.

This clonotype was counted a few times. A much larger clone is a single base away; this may be a read error. In nucleotides, the CDR3 is TGTGCCACCAGCACACGAGTGGGCCGAGAGACCCAGTACTTC. This encodes CATSTRVGRETQYF. This chain joins TRBV15 and TRBJ2-5; no definite D call. The length of the CDR3 is 14 residues. The V gene's germline CDR1 is LNHNV and CDR2 YYDKDF (reference sequence). Trimming stripped 4 bases from V and 4 bases from J, with 13 bases between.

This clonotype was recorded at least ten times. V is TRBV19 and J is TRBJ2-1; 7 bases line up with TRBD1. Germline lookup yields CDR1 LNHDA and CDR2 SQIVND (reference sequence). The CDR3 runs to 14 residues. Trimming took 5 bases from V and 7 from J; bases not matched to a gene: 8. The CDR3 DNA follows: TGTGCCAGTAGTCCCTCAGGGGGAAGGAATGAGCAGTTCTTC. This translates into CASSPSGGRNEQFF. Looking up the rest from reference TRBV19 and TRBJ2-1 gives the full variable domain: DGGITQSPKYLFRKEGQNVTLSCEQNLNHDAMYWYRQDPGQGLRLIYYSQIVNDFQKGDIAEGYSVSREKKESFPLTVTSAQKNPTAFYLCASSPSGGRNEQFFGPGTRLTVL.

Points on this clonotype: A single base separates this from a much larger clone, so it may be a read error. This chain uses TRBV5-4 with TRBJ2-5, with a possible D match to TRBD1 (7 bases). Germline lookup yields CDR1 SGHNT and CDR2 YYREEE (reference sequence). The CDR3 length is 13 residues. The CDR3 region has the DNA TGTGCCAACAGCGGAGGGGGCGCGGAGACCCAGTACTTC. Protein: CANSGGGAETQYF.

This clonotype was recorded many times. The chain joins TRBV7-3 to TRBJ2-1; TRBD2 agrees at 10 bases. The CDR3 contains 13 residues. V trimming: 8 bases; J trimming: 6 bases; junction bases outside the gene matches: 4. The germline gives CDR1 SGHTA, CDR2 FQGTGA. Written as DNA, the CDR3 is TGTGCCAGCCAGTTAGCGGGAGGCAATGAGCAGTTCTTC. Protein product: CASQLAGGNEQFF.

This clonotype was counted many times. The chain links TRBV20-1 to TRBJ1-1, with a tentative D call TRBD1 (5 bases). This CDR3 has 14 amino acids. V was clipped by 3 bases and J by 4 bases, with 15 bases between them. Germline CDR1 reads DFQATT; CDR2 reads SNEGSKA (reference sequence). The CDR3 DNA reads TGCAGTGCTAGGGGACGGACTGGCGTCACTGAAGCTTTCTTT. This gives the protein CSARGRTGVTEAFF.

Only a few counts were recorded for this clonotype. This clone may be a read error of a much larger clone one base away. It is likely a read error, because the conserved phenylalanine at the end of the CDR3 is missing. The chain uses TRBV28 and TRBJ2-1; 10 bases are a match to TRBD2. The CDR3 consists of 15 residues. With V trimmed by 6 bases and J by 7 bases, 9 bases remained unmatched. Germline CDR1 reads MDHEN; CDR2 reads SYDVKM. CDR3 amino acids: CASSLAGAGENEQFL. The CDR3 DNA is TGTGCCAGCAGCCTAGCGGGAGCCGGTGAAAATGAGCAGTTCCTC.

Only a few counts were recorded for this clonotype. CDR3 loop: CASSLSGVPETQYF. CDR3 nucleotides: TGTGCCAGCAGTTTGTCGGGGGTTCCGGAGACCCAGTACTTC. The rearrangement joins TRBV12-3 or TRBV12-4 to TRBJ2-5, with a tentative D call TRBD2 (6 bases). CDR3 length: 14 residues. V was clipped by 3 bases and J by 5 bases, with 13 bases between them.

In its sample, this clonotype was seen many times. V is TRBV20-1 and J is TRBJ2-5, with TRBD2 identical over 8 bases. J gave up 5 bases and V 0 bases, and 5 bases lay outside the gene matches. Germline CDR1 reads DFQATT; CDR2 reads SNEGSKA (reference sequence). This CDR3 has 14 residues. The CDR3 reads CSARDREGWETQYF. Here the CDR3 DNA reads TGCAGTGCTAGAGATCGGGAGGGCTGGGAGACCCAGTACTTC.

This clonotype was counted ten times or more. The rearrangement joins TRBV14 to TRBJ2-7, with unresolved D. This CDR3 has 12 residues. Trimming left V 2 bases short and J 6 bases short, with 8 bases between. Germline CDR1 is SGHDN and CDR2 is FVKESK. The CDR3 is CASSQNRAEQYF. In DNA form, the CDR3 reads TGTGCCAGCAGCCAAAATCGGGCCGAGCAGTACTTC.

This clonotype was counted many times. The chain links TRBV28 to TRBJ2-3; D not certain. V was cut by 10 bases and J by 4 bases, with 9 bases left in between. Germline lookup yields CDR1 MDHEN and CDR2 SYDVKM. There are 11 residues in the CDR3. CDR3 nucleotide sequence: TGTGCCACTGCGAGCGCAGATACGCAGTATTTT. Translating it yields CATASADTQYF.

This clonotype was recorded at least ten times. The CDR3 DNA reads TGTGCCAGCAGCCGCATGATATTAGGGCCGGGACAGGGGGCGTCTGAAGCTTTCTTT. This codes for CASSRMILGPGQGASEAFF. The V gene is TRBV7-9, the J gene TRBJ1-1; 12 bases line up with TRBD1. V dropped 5 bases and J dropped 6; count of bases not matched to a gene: 19. CDR1 is SEHNR, CDR2 FQNEAQ, per germline (reference sequence). CDR3 length: 19 amino acids.

CDR3 region: CASRSQTGITDTQYF. The CDR3 DNA reads as TGTGCCAGCCGCTCCCAGACAGGCATCACAGATACGCAGTATTTT. The chain links TRBV18 to TRBJ2-3; D possibly corresponds to TRBD1 (6 bases). The length of the CDR3 is 15 residues. CDR1 and CDR2 from the germline V gene are KGHSH and LQKENI. With 8 bases removed from V and 2 bases from J, the gap between germline ends came to 17 bases.

This clonotype was counted at least ten times. The V and J genes are TRBV6-2 or TRBV6-3 and TRBJ2-5, with D maybe TRBD1 (5 bases). The ends were cut back, 5 bases at V and 1 base at J, with 8 bases in the middle. This CDR3 spans 13 amino acids. In germline, CDR1 is MNHEY, CDR2 SVGEGT. The CDR3 nucleotides read TGTGCCAGCAGTGGTGACAGCCAAGAGACCCAGTACTTC. Protein: CASSGDSQETQYF.

This clonotype was picked up many times. The chain combines TRBV5-1 with TRBJ2-5; D remains unclear. The length of the CDR3 is 16 residues. Trimming took off 2 bases at V and 0 bases at J, with 14 bases between the two ends. The germline gives CDR1 SGHRS, CDR2 YFSETQ. The CDR3 region is CASSFLRARYQETQYF. In nucleotides, the CDR3 is TGCGCCAGCAGCTTTTTGAGAGCCCGATACCAAGAGACCCAGTACTTC.

This clonotype appeared many times. The junction and the germline gene differ at one end; a read error may be behind it. This chain joins TRBV7-2 and TRBJ2-1, with TRBD2 matching 10 bases. Germline loops: CDR1 SGHTA, CDR2 FQGNSA. This CDR3 spans 16 amino acids. The CDR3 region is CVSRLLAGATGGEQFF. CDR3 DNA: TGTGTCAGCAGGTTGCTAGCGGGAGCTACCGGGGGTGAGCAGTTCTTC.

This clonotype occurred many times. V usage is TRBV10-3 and J usage is TRBJ2-5, with 8 bases aligning to TRBD2. The CDR3 extends over 16 amino acids. V lost 2 bases and J lost 3; bases outside the gene matches: 8. Germline V gene data show CDR1 as ENHRY and CDR2 as SYGVKD. CDR3 sequence: CAISEREIAGKETQYF. CDR3 bases: TGTGCCATCAGTGAGAGGGAAATAGCGGGGAAAGAGACCCAGTACTTC.

This clonotype was observed a few times. A much larger clone differs by one base, so this may be a read error. V and J are TRBV6-2 or TRBV6-3 and TRBJ2-7; D ambiguous. CDR3 size: 15 residues. Germline assignment: CDR1 MNHEY and CDR2 SVGEGT. V gave up 7 bases and J gave up 5 bases, with 21 bases separating them. CDR3: CASTLDPASVDEQYF. The CDR3 region has the DNA TGTGCCAGCACCCTCGATCCCGCTTCGGTGGACGAGCAGTACTTC.

The sample holds many counts of this clonotype. The CDR3 sequence: CAISGEENTEAFF. The CDR3 DNA reads as TGTGCCATCAGTGGGGAAGAGAACACTGAAGCTTTCTTT. The chain uses TRBV10-3 and TRBJ1-1; D remains unclear. From germline, CDR1 is ENHRY and CDR2 SYGVKD. The CDR3 length is 13 residues. Trimming removed 4 bases at V and 1 base at J, with 7 bases between.

In its sample, this clonotype was seen many times. A single base separates this from a much larger clone, so it may be a read error. J is TRBJ1-5 and V is TRBV12-3 or TRBV12-4; TRBD1 agrees at 7 bases. This CDR3 spans 17 amino acids. V lost 4 bases and J lost 0; bases outside the gene matches: 9. The CDR3 sequence: CASSSARGAHSNQPQHF. The CDR3 DNA reads TGTGCCAGCAGTTCCGCCAGGGGGGCCCATAGCAATCAGCCCCAGCATTTT.

This clonotype was recorded many times. This chain connects TRBV6-2 or TRBV6-3 to TRBJ2-3, with a tentative D call TRBD1 (6 bases). Between the trimmed V and J ends, which lost 5 bases and 0 bases, there was a span of 12 bases. CDR3 length: 15 residues. Germline CDR1 is MNHEY and CDR2 is SVGEGT. The CDR3 region has the DNA TGTGCCAGCAGTGCGTGGACAGCTAGCACAGATACGCAGTATTTT. Translating gives CASSAWTASTDTQYF.

This clonotype was recorded at least ten times. The gene calls are TRBV28 and TRBJ2-5; 12 bases are shared with TRBD2. This CDR3 has 18 residues. Germline CDR1 MDHEN, CDR2 SYDVKM. J was trimmed by 3 bases and V by 5 bases; bases with no gene match: 13. In DNA, the CDR3 is TGTGCCAGCAGTAACTCCCAGGGAAGACTAGCGGGAGAAGAGACCCAGTACTTC. Translation gives CASSNSQGRLAGEETQYF.

At least ten counts were recorded for this clonotype. The chain joins TRBV27 to TRBJ2-3, with D unclear. Germline CDR1 reads MNHEY; CDR2 reads SMNVEV (reference sequence). CDR3 size: 13 residues. V dropped 5 bases and J dropped 2 bases, with 8 bases sitting between them. CDR3 region: CASSPYTTDTQYF. CDR3 DNA sequence: TGTGCCAGCAGTCCCTATACCACAGATACGCAGTATTTT.

This clonotype was seen many times. The rearrangement joins TRBV7-9 to TRBJ2-7; D perhaps matches TRBD2 (5 bases). Germline CDR1 is SEHNR and CDR2 is FQNEAQ (reference sequence). This CDR3 has 14 residues. Trimming removed 2 bases from V and 2 bases from J, with 10 bases in between. The CDR3 spells CASSLSSMAYEQYF. The CDR3 nucleotides are TGTGCCAGCAGCTTATCTAGCATGGCCTACGAGCAGTACTTC.